The 28 T cell receptor beta chains in this list originate from one sample, sequenced in a study of human T cells and chemical hapten exposure. TCRdb redid the calling of the RACE reads with MiXCR, one entry per CDR3 protein. The sample carries around 380,000 distinct CDR3 sequences, around 4.8% recorded once. This sample's time point: patch test 1, 2 weeks after DPC sensitization. Treatment described: therapeutic diphenylcyclopropenone sensitization with weekly scalp DPC. Sequencing was performed on whole blood, taken in connection with sensitization to the hapten diphenylcyclopropenone (DPC). Receptors originate from a woman aged 50 to 60 with alopecia areata. Some clones in this sample may be carry-over from other donors' samples.

This clonotype has at least ten counts. The V gene is TRBV9, the J gene TRBJ1-2, with D perhaps matching TRBD1 (5 bases). CDR1 and CDR2 from the germline V gene are SGDLS and YYNGEE. V lost 1 base and J lost 3, with 10 bases in between. The CDR3 totals 14 residues. DNA of the CDR3: TGTGCCAGCAGCGTATCAGGGTCGGACTATGGCTACACCTTC. Translated: CASSVSGSDYGYTF.

This clonotype appeared many times. The CDR3 loop reads CASRLDSYNEQFF. Here the CDR3 DNA reads TGTGCCAGCAGACTCGACTCCTACAATGAGCAGTTCTTC. The J gene is TRBJ2-1, the V gene TRBV7-2; D unresolved. The CDR3 is 13 residues long. Germline-derived CDR1 and CDR2 are SGHTA and FQGNSA. Trimming removed 6 bases at V and 0 bases at J, with 6 bases between.

This clonotype came up a few times. The V gene is TRBV15, the J gene TRBJ1-1; tentative D call: TRBD1 (5 bases). The CDR3 consists of 17 residues. With 8 bases removed from V and 4 bases from J, the gap between germline ends came to 26 bases. Germline CDR1 reads LNHNV; CDR2 reads YYDKDF (reference sequence). The CDR3 DNA reads as TGTGCCACCGTCGATTGGGGTGGAGGGGACGCGGGCACTGAAGCTTTCTTT. This encodes CATVDWGGGDAGTEAFF.

There are a few counts of this clonotype. The chain carries TRBV7-9 and TRBJ2-3; TRBD2 is a possible D gene (6 bases). V was trimmed by 5 bases and J by 5 bases, leaving 11 bases between them. This CDR3 spans 13 amino acids. Per the germline V gene, CDR1 is SEHNR and CDR2 is FQNEAQ (reference sequence). CDR3 nucleotide sequence: TGTGCCAGCAGCGTACTCGGGGGAGATACGCAGTATTTT. This sequence encodes CASSVLGGDTQYF.

This clonotype was seen a few times. The gene calls are TRBV30 and TRBJ2-1; TRBD2 aligns across 10 bases. Germline values: CDR1 GTSNPN, CDR2 SVGIG (reference sequence). The V gene end was trimmed by 4 bases and the J gene end by 7 bases; junction bases not matched to a gene: 1. The CDR3 has 12 amino acids. CDR3 sequence reads: CAWTSGRNEQFF. The CDR3 region has the DNA TGTGCCTGGACTAGCGGGAGAAATGAGCAGTTCTTC.

V gene TRBV28 combines with J gene TRBJ1-5; 7 bases line up with TRBD1. The V segment lost 5 bases and the J segment 0 bases; nucleotides outside the gene matches: 4. CDR1 MDHEN and CDR2 SYDVKM come from the germline V gene. The CDR3 is made up of 15 amino acids. The CDR3 DNA is TGTGCCAGCAGTGCAGGGGGGAGTAGCAATCAGCCCCAGCATTTT. This sequence encodes CASSAGGSSNQPQHF.

The J gene is TRBJ1-4, the V gene TRBV28, with TRBD1 matching 8 bases. V lost 9 bases to trimming and J lost 2 bases; unmatched junction nucleotides: 8. The CDR3 runs 15 residues. Per the germline V gene, CDR1 is MDHEN and CDR2 is SYDVKM. CDR3 residues: CASKSGGPTNEKLFF. The CDR3 DNA reads TGTGCCAGTAAATCAGGGGGCCCGACTAATGAAAAACTGTTTTTT.

Many counts were recorded for this clonotype. The chain recombines TRBV19 with TRBJ1-5; no firm D call. V lost 5 bases, J lost 9 bases, and 20 bases lay in between. This CDR3 has 15 residues. Germline values: CDR1 LNHDA, CDR2 SQIVND (reference sequence). The CDR3 sequence is CASSGHTNPNGPQHF. As DNA, the CDR3 is TGTGCCAGTAGTGGCCACACGAACCCGAACGGGCCCCAGCATTTT.

The genes are TRBV19 and TRBJ1-2, with a weak D call TRBD1 (6 bases). The CDR3 spans 14 residues. V shed 4 bases and J shed 6 bases, with 15 bases lying between them. Looked up from germline, CDR1 is LNHDA and CDR2 is SQIVND (reference sequence). CDR3 protein: CASSTPQGIDGYTF. Written as DNA, the CDR3 is TGTGCCAGTAGTACACCCCAGGGGATTGATGGCTACACCTTC.

This clonotype was recorded at least ten times. The chain uses TRBV7-9 and TRBJ1-3; D not resolved. Trimming left V 3 bases short and J 4 bases short, with 10 bases between. Germline-derived CDR1 and CDR2 are SEHNR and FQNEAQ (reference sequence). The CDR3 has 14 residues. This CDR3 reads CASSFVGRGNTIYF. Here the CDR3 DNA reads TGTGCCAGCAGCTTTGTAGGGCGCGGAAACACCATATATTTT.

This clonotype was seen ten or more times. The CDR3 sequence is CASSQVRTSLNEQFF. The CDR3 coding sequence is TGCGCCAGCAGCCAAGTGAGGACTAGCTTGAATGAGCAGTTCTTC. The chain joins TRBV4-3 to TRBJ2-1; 8 positions agree with TRBD2. The junction had 6 bases not matched to a gene; V was cut back by 1 base and J by 7 bases. CDR1 and CDR2 from the germline V gene are LGHNA and YSLEER. CDR3 length equals 15 residues.

This clonotype was counted only a few times. This chain joins TRBV3-1 and TRBJ2-3, with D hard to call. This CDR3 has 16 residues. Germline V lookup: CDR1 LGHDT, CDR2 YNNKEL (reference sequence). Deletions cut 4 bases from V and 1 base from J, with 15 bases between. This CDR3 reads CASSLSGSLRTDTQYF. The CDR3 DNA sequence: TGTGCCAGCAGCCTAAGTGGGTCTCTTCGCACAGATACGCAGTATTTT.

In its sample, this clonotype was seen many times. The rearrangement uses TRBV20-1 and TRBJ2-3, with D possibly TRBD2 on 6 matching bases. V lost 0 bases to trimming and J lost 5 bases, with 15 bases between them. The length of the CDR3 is 15 residues. The V gene's germline CDR1 is DFQATT and CDR2 SNEGSKA (reference sequence). This CDR3 reads CSARDTTVGGDTQYF. The CDR3 DNA follows: TGCAGTGCTAGAGATACTACCGTGGGGGGAGATACGCAGTATTTT.

The chain couples TRBV30 to TRBJ1-1, with D unclear. Germline-derived CDR1 and CDR2 are GTSNPN and SVGIG (reference sequence). The CDR3 runs to 12 residues. V lost 3 bases to trimming and J lost 6 bases, with 11 bases between them. The CDR3 loop is CAWSHKGSEAFF. CDR3 coding DNA: TGTGCCTGGAGCCATAAGGGATCTGAAGCTTTCTTT. Supplemented by reference TRBV30 and TRBJ1-1, the full variable domain reads SQTIHQWPATLVQPVGSPLSLECTVEGTSNPNLYWYRQAAGRGLQLLFYSVGIGQISSEVPQNLSASRPQDRQFILSSKKLLLSDSGFYLCAWSHKGSEAFFGQGTRLTVV.

The chain recombines TRBV12-3 or TRBV12-4 with TRBJ2-7; 14 positions match TRBD2. The V and J ends lost 3 bases and 2 bases, in that order; junction bases with no gene match: 6. This CDR3 region has 17 residues. The CDR3 loop is CASSLGLAGALTYEQYF. CDR3 DNA sequence: TGTGCCAGCAGTTTGGGACTAGCGGGGGCCCTCACCTACGAGCAGTACTTC.

V usage is TRBV29-1 and J usage is TRBJ1-1; D is perhaps TRBD1 (5 bases). The germline CDR1 and CDR2 sequences are SQVTM and ANQGSEA. The CDR3 contains 13 residues. V shed 6 bases and J shed 1 base, with 12 bases lying between them. The CDR3 bases are TGCAGCGTAGCTATTGGACAGAACACTGAAGCTTTCTTT. It translates to CSVAIGQNTEAFF. Combining the CDR3 with reference TRBV29-1 and TRBJ1-1 gives the whole variable domain SAVISQKPSRDICQRGTSLTIQCQVDSQVTMMFWYRQQPGQSLTLIATANQGSEATYESGFVIDKFPISRPNLTFSTLTVSNMSPEDSSIYLCSVAIGQNTEAFFGQGTRLTVV.

In its sample, this clonotype was seen many times. The genes are TRBV19 and TRBJ2-1; 7 bases are a match to TRBD2. From germline, CDR1 is LNHDA and CDR2 SQIVND (reference sequence). CDR3 length: 16 residues. V lost 4 bases to trimming and J lost 2 bases; unmatched junction nucleotides: 8. The CDR3 protein is CASSRASGLTYNEQFF. CDR3 DNA sequence: TGTGCCAGTAGTAGGGCTAGCGGTCTGACCTACAATGAGCAGTTCTTC.

In this sample, this clonotype turned up a few times. The chain joins TRBV4-2 to TRBJ1-4; 7 bases fit TRBD1. V dropped 3 bases and J dropped 0; count of bases not matched to a gene: 16. CDR3 size: 20 residues. The germline V gene encodes CDR1 LGHNA and CDR2 YNFKEQ. The CDR3 DNA is TGTGCCAGCAGCCAGTCCCGGACAGGTTCACATTGGGCAACTAATGAAAAACTGTTTTTT. Amino acids: CASSQSRTGSHWATNEKLFF.

This clonotype was found a few times. The chain links TRBV28 to TRBJ2-3, with a weak D call TRBD2 (5 bases). V was cut by 6 bases and J by 0 bases, with 28 bases left in between. CDR1 is MDHEN, CDR2 SYDVKM, per germline. CDR3 length equals 20 residues. CDR3 amino acids: CASSPGYGSSSAPSTDTQYF. For the CDR3, the DNA is TGTGCCAGCAGCCCTGGGTACGGATCGAGTAGCGCCCCGAGCACAGATACGCAGTATTTT.

This clonotype occurred many times. The chain is built from TRBV20-1 and TRBJ1-4; 7 bases are a match to TRBD1. The V and J ends lost 5 bases and 3 bases, in that order; junction bases with no gene match: 6. The CDR3 covers 14 residues. Germline V CDR1 and CDR2: DFQATT, SNEGSKA (reference sequence). CDR3 nucleotide sequence: TGCAGTGCTGTACCGACAGGGTCTAATGAAAAACTGTTTTTT. It specifies CSAVPTGSNEKLFF.

This clonotype occurred a few times. CDR3 residues: CASRRDIATDTQYF. CDR3 in DNA: TGTGCCTCACGGCGGGACATCGCCACAGATACGCAGTATTTT. The rearrangement links TRBV15 to TRBJ2-3, with D perhaps being TRBD1 or TRBD2 (6 bases each). The V and J ends lost 11 bases and 2 bases respectively, with 17 bases between them. CDR3 length: 14 amino acids. The V gene's germline CDR1 is LNHNV and CDR2 YYDKDF (reference sequence).

This clonotype was counted many times. The chain joins TRBV20-1 to TRBJ2-7, with 7 positions matching TRBD1. The CDR3 has 12 amino acids. CDR1 is DFQATT and CDR2 is SNEGSKA in the germline V gene (reference sequence). The J segment lost 5 bases and the V segment lost 3 bases, leaving 4 bases of the junction unmatched. The CDR3 spells CSARGQSNEQYF. The CDR3 region has the DNA TGCAGTGCTAGGGGACAGAGCAACGAGCAGTACTTC.

This clonotype showed up just a few times. The chain joins TRBV7-9 to TRBJ2-3, with D perhaps matching TRBD1 (5 bases). The V end lost 7 bases, the J end lost 8 bases, and 10 bases lay between the germline ends. This CDR3 comprises 11 residues. The V gene's germline CDR1 is SEHNR and CDR2 FQNEAQ (reference sequence). CDR3 protein: CASIAQGTQYF. CDR3 DNA sequence: TGTGCCAGCATCGCCCAGGGTACGCAGTATTTT. Filled out from reference TRBV7-9 and TRBJ2-3, the complete variable domain reads DTGVSQNPRHKITKRGQNVTFRCDPISEHNRLYWYRQTLGQGPEFLTYFQNEAQLEKSRLLSDRFSAERPKGSFSTLEIQRTEQGDSAMYLCASIAQGTQYFGPGTRLTVL.

This chain links TRBV7-2 with TRBJ2-1, with D possibly matching TRBD1 (6 bases). The CDR3 is 13 residues long. Trimming left V 5 bases short and J 5 bases short, with 10 bases between. CDR1 is SGHTA, CDR2 FQGNSA, per germline. The CDR3 DNA is TGTGCCAGCAGCGCAAACAGGGACAATGAGCAGTTCTTC. Its translation is CASSANRDNEQFF.

This chain links TRBV6-5 with TRBJ1-2, with a weak D call TRBD1 (5 bases). Per germline, CDR1 MNHEY and CDR2 SVGAGI. V shed 0 bases and J shed 4 bases, with 15 bases lying between them. The length of the CDR3 is 16 residues. Here the CDR3 reads CASSYSLQAKPYGYTF. CDR3 nucleotides: TGTGCCAGCAGTTACTCCCTACAGGCGAAACCCTATGGCTACACCTTC.

This clonotype was seen a few times. The rearrangement links TRBV6-1 to TRBJ1-1; a possible D gene is TRBD1 (6 bases). CDR3 length: 14 residues. Germline CDR1 and CDR2: MNHNS and SASEGT. V was clipped by 6 bases and J by 1 base, with 12 bases between them. CDR3 residues: CASRLQGWNTEAFF. CDR3 nucleotide sequence: TGTGCCAGCAGGCTACAGGGTTGGAACACTGAAGCTTTCTTT.

This clonotype was recorded a few times. This chain joins TRBV29-1 and TRBJ2-5; 10 nucleotides agree with TRBD1. This CDR3 region has 17 residues. Germline V gene data show CDR1 as SQVTM and CDR2 as ANQGSEA. V dropped 3 bases and J dropped 0; count of bases not matched to a gene: 10. CDR3 protein: CSVDSRDRGRDQETQYF. DNA of the CDR3: TGCAGCGTTGATAGTCGAGACAGGGGGCGGGACCAAGAGACCCAGTACTTC.

The chain has TRBV20-1 and TRBJ1-5, with D tentatively TRBD1 (6 bases). This CDR3 spans 16 amino acids. The V and J ends lost 0 bases and 2 bases respectively, with 14 bases between them. The germline V gene encodes CDR1 DFQATT and CDR2 SNEGSKA (reference sequence). CDR3 residues: CSARDLGRGGNQPQHF. CDR3 nucleotide sequence: TGCAGTGCTAGAGATCTTGGCAGGGGCGGCAATCAGCCCCAGCATTTT.